This entry features one T cell receptor (beta chain) sequence. It lacks a known antigen. No much larger clone exists at a distance of one base, and base qualities are not known. According to the germline V gene (reference sequence), CDR1 reads MNHEY and CDR2 reads SMNVEV. V was cut back by 5 bases and J by 4 bases, leaving a gap of 12 bases between them. The CDR3 spans 14 residues, from the cysteine through the phenylalanine. CDR3 DNA only is kept here, 42 bases in frame from base 1. The sample comes from a study of blood T cell repertoires in COVID-19 (dated by TCRdb to the early 2020s). About the study as a whole: Samples from collaborators originated in the United States, Italy and Spain and spanned both the acute and convalescent phases of COVID-19. The material from the prospective study consisted of cDNA or gDNA derived from T cells, B-cell-depleted T cells, or PBMCs. The dataset comprised deeply sampled blood TCRbeta repertoires from subjects exposed to, actively infected with, or recovered from COVID-19. The repertoires were made available in a free public database intended to serve as a resource for research on the immune response to SARS-CoV-2. Samples came from the ongoing ImmuneRACE study (first 160 participants) plus 1,254 subjects from 6 global collaborators. The sample metadata nearly always contained a de-identified subject ID, COVID-19 status, age in years and sex. HLA class I and class II types, where available, came from metadata supplied by the sample provider rather than from assay-based typing. The paper as a whole reports these results and caveats: The quantity of clinical and demographic metadata differed by source and by participant and was supplied without curation.

TCRbeta CDR3 regions were amplified from genomic DNA using the immunoSEQ Assay, a bias-controlled multiplex PCR. Per the authors' processing: The number of nucleated cells in each sample was estimated by amplification of reference gene primers within the assay. To quantify the absolute abundance of each unique TCRbeta CDR3 rearrangement, sequence reads were collapsed and filtered. For each sample, productive Simpson clonality was calculated as the square root of Simpson's diversity index over productive rearrangements. Here the immuneACCESS table is served through TCRdb, limited to in-frame sequences with V and J called. Missing clones are a known gap in these copies; in checked studies unresolved V genes cover under half, and the rest lacks a known reason. The D gene and trimming were derived from the DNA, and the V and J assignments and clone size from that table. Within this sample are about 78,000 clones, with less than 95% of them counted one time only. The top ten clonotypes cover 0.8% to 1.3% of the sample.

The collaborating institutions used their own protocols to collect whole blood in K2EDTA tubes. For TCRbeta analysis, collaborators shipped samples in one of three forms: frozen whole blood, isolated PBMCs, or DNA extracted from either of those sample types. The sequence derives from a woman aged 45-60 years in a cohort sampled during active COVID-19. The source material was peripheral blood. The chain is encoded by TRBV27 joined to TRBJ2-1; the D segment could be TRBD1, given 6 matching bases. The CDR3 region: CASSLGGIYNEQFF. The DNA sequence follows: TGTGCCAGCAGTCTAGGGGGAATTTACAATGAGCAGTTCTTC.